This is a list of T cell receptor beta chains from one sample in a study of shared clonotypes between healthy human individuals. TCRdb's table, derived via immunoSEQ multiplex PCR, lists solely in-frame clones and lacks some. The table records about 510,000 clones, 95% to 97% of them present only once. Sequencing input: naive CD4+ T cells sorted from blood. The receptors were sampled from a woman in her thirties in good health. The CDR3 runs from the conserved cysteine through the conserved F or W. The D gene is left open where the match is weak. Not all rows give a size; the values are once, few, many and, for expanded clones, a class.

12	TRBV28	TRBJ1-6	.	.	CASSLSLGTLHF	TGTGCCAGCAGTTTATCACTGGGGACCCTCCACTTT
13	TRBV30	TRBJ2-5	once	.	CAWTGVGGKTQYF	TGTGCCTGGACTGGCGTAGGAGGGAAGACCCAGTACTTC
15	TRBV7-9	TRBJ2-2	.	TRBD2	CASSSASGVTGELFF	TGTGCCAGCAGCTCCGCTAGCGGGGTTACCGGGGAGCTGTTTTTT
14	TRBV18	TRBJ2-1	.	TRBD2	CASSPTSAYNEQFF	TGTGCCAGCTCACCAACTAGCGCCTACAATGAGCAGTTCTTC
16	TRBV9	TRBJ2-5	.	TRBD2	CASSARLAGVGETQYF	TGTGCCAGCAGCGCCCGACTAGCGGGAGTTGGGGAGACCCAGTACTTC
19	TRBV12-2	TRBJ2-6	.	.	CASRFGGQGLNSGANVLTF	TGTGCAAGTCGCTTCGGAGGGCAGGGGCTTAACTCTGGGGCCAACGTCCTGACTTTC
11	TRBV19	TRBJ2-1	.	.	CASSILNEQFF	TGTGCCAGTAGTATACTAAATGAGCAGTTCTTC
13	TRBV5-1	TRBJ2-7	once	.	CASTGTFTYEQYF	TGCGCCAGCACCGGGACGTTTACCTACGAGCAGTACTTC
17	TRBV5-1	TRBJ1-1	.	TRBD1	CASSYVRAGGPNTEAFF	TGCGCCAGCAGCTACGTAAGAGCAGGGGGCCCGAACACTGAAGCTTTCTTT
15	TRBV18	TRBJ1-4	.	.	CASSPDRAGNEKLFF	TGTGCCAGCTCACCCGACCGGGCAGGCAATGAAAAACTGTTTTTT
15	TRBV28	TRBJ2-4	.	TRBD2	CASSLVGGLGNIQYF	TGTGCCAGCAGTTTAGTGGGAGGGCTCGGAAACATTCAGTACTTC
10	TRBV6-1	TRBJ1-1	.	.	CASSALRAFF	TGTGCCAGCAGTGCCTTACGTGCTTTCTTT
16	TRBV29-1	TRBJ2-7	.	TRBD1	CSVELPLGTGSYEQYF	TGCAGCGTTGAACTCCCTCTAGGGACAGGGAGTTACGAGCAGTACTTC
16	TRBV11-3	TRBJ2-3	.	.	CASSLGFAPGTDTQYF	TGTGCCAGCAGCTTAGGATTCGCGCCTGGCACAGATACGCAGTATTTT
14	TRBV10-3	TRBJ1-5	.	TRBD1	CAISDDRGDQPQHF	TGTGCCATCAGTGATGACAGGGGTGATCAGCCCCAGCATTTT
13	TRBV27	TRBJ2-7	.	.	CASSKGGGREQYF	TGTGCCAGCTCAAAGGGTGGGGGAAGAGAGCAGTACTTC
15	TRBV6-4	TRBJ2-7	.	.	CASSVNRDTGYEQYF	TGTGCCAGCAGTGTCAACCGGGACACCGGCTACGAGCAGTACTTC
14	TRBV6-1	TRBJ2-7	once	.	CASSSRAFSYEQYF	TGTGCCAGCAGTTCCCGGGCCTTCTCCTACGAGCAGTACTTC
16	TRBV4-2	TRBJ1-1	.	.	CASSQVPPTENTEAFF	TGTGCCAGCAGCCAAGTACCCCCGACAGAGAACACTGAAGCTTTCTTT
15	TRBV2	TRBJ2-2	.	.	CASSAPGKNTGELFF	TGTGCCAGCAGTGCCCCGGGGAAAAACACCGGGGAGCTGTTTTTT
16	TRBV28	TRBJ2-7	.	.	CASSLIGTPSGGEQYF	TGTGCCAGCAGTTTAATCGGGACGCCGTCCGGAGGGGAGCAGTACTTC
14	TRBV10-1	TRBJ1-2	.	.	CASSDTGRTYGYTF	TGCGCCAGCAGTGATACAGGGCGCACCTATGGCTACACCTTC
13	TRBV27	TRBJ2-7	.	.	CASHKSGTYEQYF	TGTGCCAGCCATAAATCAGGGACCTACGAGCAGTACTTC
15	TRBV4-1	TRBJ2-1	.	TRBD1	CASSPGQGAINEQFF	TGCGCCAGCAGCCCGGGACAGGGGGCTATCAATGAGCAGTTCTTC
14	TRBV28	TRBJ1-3	.	TRBD1	CASSPGGSGNTIYF	TGTGCCAGCAGTCCAGGGGGTTCTGGAAACACCATATATTTT
15	TRBV7-8	TRBJ2-3	.	TRBD2	CASSRLAGATDTQYF	TGTGCCAGCAGCCGACTAGCGGGAGCCACAGATACGCAGTATTTT
13	TRBV7-3	TRBJ1-1	.	TRBD1	CASSTGTATEAFF	TGTGCCAGCAGCACAGGGACAGCCACTGAAGCTTTCTTT